Listed below are T cell receptor beta chains from one sample, sequenced in a study of T cell repertoires in cytomegalovirus infection. No antigens are known for them. TCRdb fed the reads into MiXCR, producing one record per CDR3 protein. The table includes about 160,000 distinct CDR3 sequences, roughly a fifth detected once. Sequenced here: CD8+ T cells from cultured PBMCs, sampled from culture after CMV antigen stimulation. These receptors all come from a human donor in good health (CMV status not recorded). Some clones in this sample may be carry-over from other donors' samples. Each CDR3 is given with its conserved first and last residue. D genes are given only for firm matches. For some rows the clone size is stated as once, few or many, or as a class when expanded; others skip it.

CDR3aa | CDR3nt | d_gene | abundance | j_gene | v_gene
CATSRDPGASATNEKLFF | TGTGCCACCAGCAGAGATCCAGGGGCGTCTGCAACTAATGAAAAACTGTTTTTT | NA | few | TRBJ1-4 | TRBV15
CSVEQGAAYYGYTF | TGCAGCGTTGAACAGGGGGCAGCGTACTATGGCTACACCTTC | TRBD1 | NA | TRBJ1-2 | TRBV29-1
CASSQEGQGDQPQHF | TGCGCCAGCAGCCAAGAAGGGCAGGGGGATCAGCCCCAGCATTTT | TRBD1 | few | TRBJ1-5 | TRBV4-1
CASSLTMYYEQYF | TGTGCCAGCAGTTTAACAATGTACTACGAGCAGTACTTC | NA | NA | TRBJ2-7 | TRBV27
CASRFTGGPEAFF | TGTGCCAGCAGATTCACAGGGGGCCCCGAAGCTTTCTTT | TRBD1 | NA | TRBJ1-1 | TRBV6-2/TRBV6-3
CSARRGAGYNEQFF | TGCAGTGCTAGACGAGGGGCGGGGTACAATGAGCAGTTCTTC | NA | NA | TRBJ2-1 | TRBV20-1
CASSAGLEGIEQYF | TGTGCCAGCAGCGCCGGACTAGAGGGTATAGAGCAGTACTTC | TRBD2 | NA | TRBJ2-7 | TRBV7-2
CASSPRRGLTIEQYF | TGTGCCAGCAGCCCCCGGCGGGGCCTAACAATCGAGCAGTACTTC | NA | few | TRBJ2-7 | TRBV7-8
CASSLDYRGANGYTF | TGTGCCAGCAGCTTAGATTACAGGGGCGCCAATGGCTACACCTTC | TRBD1 | few | TRBJ1-2 | TRBV11-2
CASTTGFSYEQYF | TGTGCCAGTACAACAGGGTTCTCCTACGAGCAGTACTTC | NA | few | TRBJ2-7 | TRBV7-1
CASSLGTSGEQFF | TGTGCCAGCAGCTTAGGGACTTCAGGGGAGCAGTTCTTC | NA | NA | TRBJ2-1 | TRBV7-2
CASSLGFGTVNTEAFF | TGTGCCAGCAGCTTAGGCTTTGGGACAGTGAACACTGAAGCTTTCTTT | TRBD1 | NA | TRBJ1-1 | TRBV7-9
CASSSFDRVAQPQHF | TGTGCCAGCAGTTCTTTTGACAGGGTTGCTCAGCCCCAGCATTTT | TRBD1 | medium-sized | TRBJ1-5 | TRBV28
CASSLVGSLSLSGYTF | TGTGCCAGCAGCTTAGTAGGGTCTCTCAGTTTAAGTGGCTACACCTTC | NA | NA | TRBJ1-2 | TRBV7-2
CASSGYGGPVETQYF | TGTGCCAGTAGTGGTTACGGGGGGCCCGTCGAGACCCAGTACTTC | NA | NA | TRBJ2-5 | TRBV19
CASSGMSGTQYF | TGTGCCAGCAGCGGGATGTCTGGTACGCAGTATTTT | NA | few | TRBJ2-3 | TRBV9
CSAARGETQYF | TGCAGTGCTGCCCGTGGGGAGACCCAGTACTTC | NA | NA | TRBJ2-5 | TRBV20-1
CASSPVRGRGYTF | TGTGCCAGCTCACCAGTCAGGGGGCGCGGCTACACCTTC | TRBD1 | NA | TRBJ1-2 | TRBV18
CASTTVHNEQFF | TGTGCCAGCACTACTGTGCACAATGAGCAGTTCTTC | NA | few | TRBJ2-1 | TRBV6-1
CASSFGTGEPYGYTF | TGTGCCAGCAGCTTCGGGACAGGGGAACCCTATGGCTACACCTTC | TRBD1 | NA | TRBJ1-2 | TRBV13
CSVEESRPEAFF | TGCAGCGTTGAAGAAAGCCGGCCTGAAGCTTTCTTT | NA | many | TRBJ1-1 | TRBV29-1
CASSSPLAGGPVSYNEQFF | TGTGCCAGCAGCTCCCCCCTAGCGGGGGGGCCCGTCTCCTACAATGAGCAGTTCTTC | TRBD2 | NA | TRBJ2-1 | TRBV13
CASSFGGRLNTEAFF | TGTGCCAGCAGCTTCGGGGGACGGTTGAACACTGAAGCTTTCTTT | NA | NA | TRBJ1-1 | TRBV11-2
CASSFDGGYEQYF | TGTGCCAGCAGTTTCGACGGAGGCTACGAGCAGTACTTC | NA | few | TRBJ2-7 | TRBV12-3/TRBV12-4
CASSLYRDMNTEAFF | TGTGCCAGCAGTTTGTACAGGGACATGAACACTGAAGCTTTCTTT | NA | NA | TRBJ1-1 | TRBV27